The clone carrying this T cell receptor beta chain was recorded at least ten times. The sample belongs to a study of identical twins. TCRdb passed the 5' RACE reads through MiXCR, listing each CDR3 protein once. Altogether a few hundred thousand distinct CDR3 sequences are present, around 15% being singletons, with the ten largest covering roughly 0.4%. There are 14 residues in the CDR3. Losses at the gene ends were 6 bases for V and 7 bases for J; bases not matched to a gene: 4. In addition, the sample was reused for a study of yellow fever vaccine responses in identical twins. That paper adds: Twins reportedly mounted vaccine T cell responses that seemed partly convergent, partly personalized.

What was sequenced was CD4+ T cells sorted from blood. This chain links TRBV12-3 or TRBV12-4 with TRBJ2-1; 12 nucleotides line up with TRBD2. The origin of this receptor is a woman aged 18-29 years in good health. CDR3 sequence reads: CASRGLAGRNEQFF. CDR3 nucleotide sequence: TGTGCCAGCAGGGGACTAGCGGGCCGAAATGAGCAGTTCTTC.